This TCR beta chain is drawn from a study of identical twins. Study results and limitations: Zero-insertion analyses might be partly confounded by invariant T cells like MAIT and iNKT. Fewer insertions characterized abundant cord blood beta clonotypes, whereas memory repertoires showed none.

TCRdb itself ran the 5' RACE reads through MiXCR, one entry per CDR3 protein. The sample contains 350,000 or so distinct CDR3 sequences, approximately 8.8% of which appear only once. The CDR3 contains 17 residues. Germline CDR1 reads SGHAT; CDR2 reads FQNNGV. V lost 0 bases to trimming and J lost 6 bases; unmatched junction nucleotides: 8. This clonotype was counted a few times. No antigen is known for it. The source of this sequence is a woman in her forties or fifties in good health. The sequencing sample was made of naive T cells sorted from blood. The rearrangement links TRBV11-2 to TRBJ2-2; TRBD2 aligns across 9 bases. CDR3 region: CASSLEGAGGPAGELFF. The CDR3 bases are TGTGCCAGCAGCTTAGAAGGGGCGGGAGGGCCAGCCGGGGAGCTGTTTTTT.